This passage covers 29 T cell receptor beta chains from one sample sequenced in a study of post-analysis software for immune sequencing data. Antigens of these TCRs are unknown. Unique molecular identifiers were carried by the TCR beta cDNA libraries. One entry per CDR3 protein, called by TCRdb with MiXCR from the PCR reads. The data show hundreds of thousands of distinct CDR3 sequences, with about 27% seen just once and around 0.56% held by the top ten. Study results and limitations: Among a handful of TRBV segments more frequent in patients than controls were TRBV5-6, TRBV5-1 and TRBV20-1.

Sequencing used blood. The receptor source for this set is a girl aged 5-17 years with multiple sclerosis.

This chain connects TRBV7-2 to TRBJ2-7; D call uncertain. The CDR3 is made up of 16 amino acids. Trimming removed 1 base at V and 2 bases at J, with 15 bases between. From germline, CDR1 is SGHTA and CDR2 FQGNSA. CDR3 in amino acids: CASSLESRKFAYEQYF. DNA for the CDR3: TGTGCCAGCAGCTTAGAGTCTAGAAAGTTCGCCTACGAGCAGTACTTC.

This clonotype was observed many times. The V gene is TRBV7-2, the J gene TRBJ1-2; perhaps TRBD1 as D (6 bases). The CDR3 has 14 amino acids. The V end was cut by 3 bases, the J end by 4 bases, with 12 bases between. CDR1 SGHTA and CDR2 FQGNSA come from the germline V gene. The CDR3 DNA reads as TGTGCCAGCAGCTTGGATCAGGGGCTCTATGGCTACACCTTC. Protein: CASSLDQGLYGYTF.

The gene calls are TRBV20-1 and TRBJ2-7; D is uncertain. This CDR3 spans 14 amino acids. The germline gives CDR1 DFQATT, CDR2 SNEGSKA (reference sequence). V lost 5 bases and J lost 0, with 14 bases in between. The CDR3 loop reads CSARPGLLSYEQYF. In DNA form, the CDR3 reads TGCAGTGCTCGGCCGGGCTTACTCTCCTACGAGCAGTACTTC.

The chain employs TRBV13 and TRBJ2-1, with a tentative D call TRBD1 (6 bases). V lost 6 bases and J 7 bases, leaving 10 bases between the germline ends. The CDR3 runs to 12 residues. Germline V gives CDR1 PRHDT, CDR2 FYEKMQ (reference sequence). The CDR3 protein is CASRDSRNEQFF. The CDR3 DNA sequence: TGTGCCAGCAGGGACAGCCGTAATGAGCAGTTCTTC.

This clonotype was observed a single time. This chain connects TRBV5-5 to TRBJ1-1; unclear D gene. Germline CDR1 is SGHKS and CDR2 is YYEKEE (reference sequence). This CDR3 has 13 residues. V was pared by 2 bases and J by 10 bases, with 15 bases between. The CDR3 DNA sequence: TGTGCCAGCAGCTTCGAGGCTCTCCCGTTAGCTTTCTTT. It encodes CASSFEALPLAFF.

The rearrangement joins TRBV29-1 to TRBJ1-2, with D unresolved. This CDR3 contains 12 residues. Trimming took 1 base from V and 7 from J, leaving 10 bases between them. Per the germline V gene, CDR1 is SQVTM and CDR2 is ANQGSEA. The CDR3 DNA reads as TGCAGCGTTGAAGCAGGACTGGGTGGCTACACCTTC. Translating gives CSVEAGLGGYTF.

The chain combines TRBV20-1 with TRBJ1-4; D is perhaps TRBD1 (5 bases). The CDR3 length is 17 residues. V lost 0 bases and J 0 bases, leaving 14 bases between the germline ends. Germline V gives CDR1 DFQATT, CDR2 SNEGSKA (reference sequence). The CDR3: CSAREAGAPATNEKLFF. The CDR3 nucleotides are TGCAGTGCTAGAGAAGCCGGGGCCCCTGCAACTAATGAAAAACTGTTTTTT.

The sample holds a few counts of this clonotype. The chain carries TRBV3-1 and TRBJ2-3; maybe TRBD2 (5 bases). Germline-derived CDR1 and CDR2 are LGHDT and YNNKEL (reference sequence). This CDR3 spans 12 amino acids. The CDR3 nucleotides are TGTGCTGGACTGTCAAGCACAGATACGCAGTATTTT. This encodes CAGLSSTDTQYF.

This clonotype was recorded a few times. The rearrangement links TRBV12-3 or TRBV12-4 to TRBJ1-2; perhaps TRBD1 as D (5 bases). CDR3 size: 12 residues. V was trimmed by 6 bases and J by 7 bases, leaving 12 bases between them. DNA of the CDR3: TGTGCCAGCAGACCAGGGTCCGTTGGCTACACCTTC. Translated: CASRPGSVGYTF.

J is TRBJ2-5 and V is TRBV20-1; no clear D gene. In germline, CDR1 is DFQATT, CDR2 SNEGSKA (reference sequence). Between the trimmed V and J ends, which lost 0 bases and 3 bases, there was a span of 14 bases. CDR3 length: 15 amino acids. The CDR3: CSARDRIRWEETQYF. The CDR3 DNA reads TGCAGTGCTAGAGATAGAATCAGGTGGGAAGAGACCCAGTACTTC.

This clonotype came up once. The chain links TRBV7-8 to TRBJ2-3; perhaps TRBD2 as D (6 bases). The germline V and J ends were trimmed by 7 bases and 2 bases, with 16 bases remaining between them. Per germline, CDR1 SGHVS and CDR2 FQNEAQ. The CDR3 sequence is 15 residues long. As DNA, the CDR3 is TGTGCCAGCATCGACGGGACTCTTCTCACAGATACGCAGTATTTT. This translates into CASIDGTLLTDTQYF.

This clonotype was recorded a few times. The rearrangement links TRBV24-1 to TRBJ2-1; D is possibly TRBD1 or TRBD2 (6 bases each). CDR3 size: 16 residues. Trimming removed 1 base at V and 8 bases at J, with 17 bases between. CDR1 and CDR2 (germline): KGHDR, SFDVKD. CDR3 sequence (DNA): TGTGCCACCAGTGATTTTCGGGGGCGCGGGCGGCATGAGCAGTTCTTC. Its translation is CATSDFRGRGRHEQFF.

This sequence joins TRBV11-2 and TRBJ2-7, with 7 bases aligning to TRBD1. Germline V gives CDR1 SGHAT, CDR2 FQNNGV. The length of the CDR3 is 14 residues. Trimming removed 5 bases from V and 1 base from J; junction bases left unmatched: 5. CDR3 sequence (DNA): TGTGCCAGCAGCACAGGGGTGGGATCCTACGAGCAGTACTTC. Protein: CASSTGVGSYEQYF.

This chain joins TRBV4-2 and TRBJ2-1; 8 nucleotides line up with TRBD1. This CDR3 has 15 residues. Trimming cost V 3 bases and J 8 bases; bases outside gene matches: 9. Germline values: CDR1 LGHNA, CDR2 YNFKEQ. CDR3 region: CASSQGTGGGDEQFF. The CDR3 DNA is TGTGCCAGCAGCCAGGGGACAGGTGGGGGCGATGAGCAGTTCTTC.

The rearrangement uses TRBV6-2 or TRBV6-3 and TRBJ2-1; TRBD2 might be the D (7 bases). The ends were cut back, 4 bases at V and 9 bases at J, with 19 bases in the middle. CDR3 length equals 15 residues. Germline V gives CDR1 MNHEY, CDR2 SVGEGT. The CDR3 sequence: CASSCGRGARSEQFF. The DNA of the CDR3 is TGTGCCAGCAGTTGCGGCCGGGGGGCCAGGAGTGAGCAGTTCTTC.

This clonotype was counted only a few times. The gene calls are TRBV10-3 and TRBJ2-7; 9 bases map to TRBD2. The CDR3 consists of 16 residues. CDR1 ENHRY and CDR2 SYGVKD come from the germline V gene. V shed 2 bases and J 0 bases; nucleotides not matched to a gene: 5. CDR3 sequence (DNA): TGTGCCATCAGTGAGGGACTAGCGAGTACCTCCTACGAGCAGTACTTC. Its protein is CAISEGLASTSYEQYF.

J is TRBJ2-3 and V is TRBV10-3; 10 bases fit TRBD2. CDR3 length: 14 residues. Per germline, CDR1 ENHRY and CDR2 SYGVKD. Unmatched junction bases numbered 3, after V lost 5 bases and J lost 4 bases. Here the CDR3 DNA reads TGTGCCATCAGTTTAGCGGGAGGACCAGATACGCAGTATTTT. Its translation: CAISLAGGPDTQYF.

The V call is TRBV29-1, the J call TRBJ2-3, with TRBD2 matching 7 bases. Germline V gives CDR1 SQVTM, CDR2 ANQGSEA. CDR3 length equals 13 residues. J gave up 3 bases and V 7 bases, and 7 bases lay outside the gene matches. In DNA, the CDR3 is TGCAGCGCGGCGGGGGAGGGGACAGATACGCAGTATTTT. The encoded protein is CSAAGEGTDTQYF.

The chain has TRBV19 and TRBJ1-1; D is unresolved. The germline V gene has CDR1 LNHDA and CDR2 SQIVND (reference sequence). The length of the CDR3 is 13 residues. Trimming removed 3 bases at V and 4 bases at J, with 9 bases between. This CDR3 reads CASSIVDGTEAFF. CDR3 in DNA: TGTGCCAGTAGTATCGTAGACGGCACTGAAGCTTTCTTT.

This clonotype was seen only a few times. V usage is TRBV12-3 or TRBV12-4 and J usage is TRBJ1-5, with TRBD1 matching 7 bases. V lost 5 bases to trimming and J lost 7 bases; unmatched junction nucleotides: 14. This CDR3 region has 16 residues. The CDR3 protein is CASSPAPTGEHQPQHF. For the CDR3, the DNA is TGTGCCAGCAGTCCCGCCCCTACAGGGGAGCACCAGCCCCAGCATTTT.

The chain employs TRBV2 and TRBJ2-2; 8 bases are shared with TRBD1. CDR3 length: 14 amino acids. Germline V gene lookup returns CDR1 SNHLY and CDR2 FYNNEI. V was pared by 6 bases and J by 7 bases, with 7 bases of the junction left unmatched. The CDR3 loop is CASRGTGTFGELFF. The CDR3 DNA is TGTGCCAGCAGGGGGACAGGAACATTCGGGGAGCTGTTTTTT.

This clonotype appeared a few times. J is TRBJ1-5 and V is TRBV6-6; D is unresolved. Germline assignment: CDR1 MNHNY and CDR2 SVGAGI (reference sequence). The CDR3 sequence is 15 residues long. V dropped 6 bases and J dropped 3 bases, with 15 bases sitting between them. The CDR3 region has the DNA TGTGCCAGCAGCAAGGACGGAGGGCTCAATCAGCCCCAGCATTTT. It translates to CASSKDGGLNQPQHF.

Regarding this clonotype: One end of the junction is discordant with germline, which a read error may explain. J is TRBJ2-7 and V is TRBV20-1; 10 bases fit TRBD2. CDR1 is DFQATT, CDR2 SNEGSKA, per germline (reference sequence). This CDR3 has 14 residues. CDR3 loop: CSASGLADPYELYF. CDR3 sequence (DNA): TGCAGTGCTAGCGGACTAGCGGACCCCTACGAGCTGTACTTC.

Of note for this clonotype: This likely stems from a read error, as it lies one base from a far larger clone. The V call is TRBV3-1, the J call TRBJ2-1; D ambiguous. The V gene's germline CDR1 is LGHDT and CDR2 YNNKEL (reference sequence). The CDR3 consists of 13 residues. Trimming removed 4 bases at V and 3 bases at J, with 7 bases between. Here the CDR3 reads CASSPSFYNEQFF. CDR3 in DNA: TGTGCCAGCAGCCCGTCCTTCTACAATGAGCAGTTCTTC.

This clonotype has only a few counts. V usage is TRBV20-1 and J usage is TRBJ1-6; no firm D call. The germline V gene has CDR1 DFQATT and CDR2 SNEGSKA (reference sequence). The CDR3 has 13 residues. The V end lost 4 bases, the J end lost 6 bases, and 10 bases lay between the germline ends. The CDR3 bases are TGCAGTGCTACTCCGTACCCTAATTCACCCCTCCACTTT. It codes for CSATPYPNSPLHF.

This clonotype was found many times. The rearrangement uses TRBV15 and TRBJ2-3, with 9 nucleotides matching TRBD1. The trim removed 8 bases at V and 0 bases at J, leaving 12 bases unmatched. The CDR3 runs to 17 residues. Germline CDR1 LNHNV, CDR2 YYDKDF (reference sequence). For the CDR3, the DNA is TGTGCCACCGCCAAAGGGACAGGGATACGAAGCACAGATACGCAGTATTTT. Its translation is CATAKGTGIRSTDTQYF.

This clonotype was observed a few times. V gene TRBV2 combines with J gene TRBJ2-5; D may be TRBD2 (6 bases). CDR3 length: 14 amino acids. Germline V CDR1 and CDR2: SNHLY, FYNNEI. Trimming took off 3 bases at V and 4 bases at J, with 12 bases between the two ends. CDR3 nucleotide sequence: TGTGCCAGCAGTGATGGGGGGAGTGGAGAGACCCAGTACTTC. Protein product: CASSDGGSGETQYF.

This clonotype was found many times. In DNA form, the CDR3 reads TGTGCCAGCAGTTTGCTCAGGGGAGAGACCCAGTACTTC. This codes for CASSLLRGETQYF. The chain joins TRBV12-3 or TRBV12-4 to TRBJ2-5, with D possibly matching TRBD1 (6 bases). V was pared by 3 bases and J by 4 bases, with 9 bases between. There are 13 residues in the CDR3.

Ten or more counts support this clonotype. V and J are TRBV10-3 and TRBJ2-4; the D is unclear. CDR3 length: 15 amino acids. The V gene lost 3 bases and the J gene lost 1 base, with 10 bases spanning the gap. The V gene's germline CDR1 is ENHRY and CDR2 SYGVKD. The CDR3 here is CAISDISMAKNIQYF. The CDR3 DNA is TGTGCCATCAGTGATATCTCAATGGCCAAAAACATTCAGTACTTC.